Listed below are T cell receptor beta chains from one sample, sequenced in a study of early T cells in non-severe SARS-CoV-2 infection. TCRdb ran MiXCR on the 5' RACE reads and lists one entry per CDR3 protein. The top ten hold less than 15% of the sample, which has roughly 34,000 distinct CDR3 sequences, 7.1% seen once. Here the sequenced sample was whole blood, taken at baseline. The receptors were gathered from an adult who was a healthcare worker with PCR-confirmed SARS-CoV-2 infection or an uninfected control (not recorded which). The CDR3 runs from the conserved cysteine through the conserved F or W.

len: 12
v_gene: TRBV7-9
j_gene: TRBJ1-2
CDR3aa: CASSFTTYGYTF

len: 16
v_gene: TRBV5-1
j_gene: TRBJ2-6
CDR3aa: CASSSTGPSGANVLTF

len: 17
v_gene: TRBV5-1
j_gene: TRBJ2-2
CDR3aa: CASSKELAGGFTGELFF

len: 16
v_gene: TRBV7-2
j_gene: TRBJ2-1
CDR3aa: CASSLAGTTRYNEQFF

len: 15
v_gene: TRBV7-9
j_gene: TRBJ2-3
CDR3aa: CASSPRDIETHTQYF

len: 16
v_gene: TRBV10-3
j_gene: TRBJ2-1
CDR3aa: CAISDATSGRFHEQFF

len: 14
v_gene: TRBV4-1
j_gene: TRBJ2-5
CDR3aa: CASSRGLAEETQYF

len: 13
v_gene: TRBV30
j_gene: TRBJ1-5
CDR3aa: CAWGQDSNQPQHF

len: 16
v_gene: TRBV5-4
j_gene: TRBJ2-3
CDR3aa: CASSMGLAGGIDTQYF

len: 14
v_gene: TRBV5-6
j_gene: TRBJ2-4
CDR3aa: CASSRRTGGNIQYF

len: 17
v_gene: TRBV6-2/TRBV6-3
j_gene: TRBJ2-3
CDR3aa: CASSYPVWGTSTDTQYF

len: 14
v_gene: TRBV28
j_gene: TRBJ2-1
CDR3aa: CASSLPGLVSEQFF

len: 12
v_gene: TRBV5-1
j_gene: TRBJ2-7
CDR3aa: CARRPEVYEQYF

len: 14
v_gene: TRBV29-1
j_gene: TRBJ2-3
CDR3aa: CSVGQTPSTDTQYF

len: 15
v_gene: TRBV30
j_gene: TRBJ1-5
CDR3aa: CAWSYHIGGNQPQHF

len: 17
v_gene: TRBV4-2
j_gene: TRBJ2-2
CDR3aa: CASSPRGASGNTGELFF

len: 15
v_gene: TRBV5-1
j_gene: TRBJ2-1
CDR3aa: CASSLGTSAYNEQFF

len: 14
v_gene: TRBV24-1
j_gene: TRBJ2-5
CDR3aa: CATSDLSGGETQYF

len: 17
v_gene: TRBV5-1
j_gene: TRBJ1-3
CDR3aa: CASSLRPQGTSGNTIYF

len: 17
v_gene: TRBV4-3
j_gene: TRBJ2-3
CDR3aa: CASSQDGTSGSTDTQYF

len: 18
v_gene: TRBV20-1
j_gene: TRBJ2-1
CDR3aa: CSARDLSSGSLRYNEQFF

len: 15
v_gene: TRBV20-1
j_gene: TRBJ2-2
CDR3aa: CSARDGLADTGELFF

len: 12
v_gene: TRBV7-2
j_gene: TRBJ2-2
CDR3aa: CASSLGRYELFF

len: 13
v_gene: TRBV19
j_gene: TRBJ2-1
CDR3aa: CASSIREPNEQFF

len: 17
v_gene: TRBV7-2
j_gene: TRBJ2-4
CDR3aa: CASSLASSGSGENIQYF

len: 20
v_gene: TRBV4-3
j_gene: TRBJ2-3
CDR3aa: CASSQEIGSGRTSITDTQYF

len: 13
v_gene: TRBV3-1
j_gene: TRBJ1-1
CDR3aa: CASSQVDRGEAFF

len: 16
v_gene: TRBV4-3
j_gene: TRBJ2-7
CDR3aa: CASPAVYGVFSYEQYF

len: 17
v_gene: TRBV3-2
j_gene: TRBJ2-1
CDR3aa: CASSQDPASVNYNEQFF

len: 20
v_gene: TRBV21-1
j_gene: TRBJ2-5
CDR3aa: CASSKVGMIAGAPSRETQYF

len: 15
v_gene: TRBV11-2
j_gene: TRBJ1-1
CDR3aa: CASSLRTGTNTEAFF

len: 11
v_gene: TRBV29-1
j_gene: TRBJ1-2
CDR3aa: CSAGQDYGYTF

len: 12
v_gene: TRBV19
j_gene: TRBJ2-3
CDR3aa: CASSMSTDTQYF

len: 15
v_gene: TRBV12-3/TRBV12-4
j_gene: TRBJ1-5
CDR3aa: CASSFGGQGDQPQHF

len: 15
v_gene: TRBV6-2/TRBV6-3
j_gene: TRBJ2-4
CDR3aa: CASAYLEGLKNIQYF

len: 15
v_gene: TRBV29-1
j_gene: TRBJ1-1
CDR3aa: CSVGQTVYMNTEAFF

len: 14
v_gene: TRBV4-3
j_gene: TRBJ2-1
CDR3aa: CASSQEGLGREQFF

len: 14
v_gene: TRBV7-8
j_gene: TRBJ2-2
CDR3aa: CASSYGAGTGELFF

len: 15
v_gene: TRBV7-9
j_gene: TRBJ1-4
CDR3aa: CASSPRTSPNEKLFF

len: 14
v_gene: TRBV7-7
j_gene: TRBJ2-5
CDR3aa: CASSLGEAPETQYF

len: 13
v_gene: TRBV6-6
j_gene: TRBJ1-1
CDR3aa: CASSLKTGQPFFF

len: 14
v_gene: TRBV12-3/TRBV12-4
j_gene: TRBJ1-2
CDR3aa: CASRGGGRNYGYTF

len: 14
v_gene: TRBV28
j_gene: TRBJ1-3
CDR3aa: CASSLDLSGNTIYF

len: 14
v_gene: TRBV29-1
j_gene: TRBJ1-1
CDR3aa: CSVRGQNLNTEAFF

len: 17
v_gene: TRBV20-1
j_gene: TRBJ2-3
CDR3aa: CSARQTRTYSPYDTQYF

len: 16
v_gene: TRBV7-6
j_gene: TRBJ2-2
CDR3aa: CASSLNLAENTGELFF

len: 15
v_gene: TRBV2
j_gene: TRBJ2-4
CDR3aa: CASSEEGLARDIQYF

len: 13
v_gene: TRBV19
j_gene: TRBJ1-1
CDR3aa: CASSSRDTYEAFF

len: 15
v_gene: TRBV5-6
j_gene: TRBJ1-1
CDR3aa: CASSRLTMENTEAFF

len: 14
v_gene: TRBV18
j_gene: TRBJ2-1
CDR3aa: CASSTSGGVNEQFF